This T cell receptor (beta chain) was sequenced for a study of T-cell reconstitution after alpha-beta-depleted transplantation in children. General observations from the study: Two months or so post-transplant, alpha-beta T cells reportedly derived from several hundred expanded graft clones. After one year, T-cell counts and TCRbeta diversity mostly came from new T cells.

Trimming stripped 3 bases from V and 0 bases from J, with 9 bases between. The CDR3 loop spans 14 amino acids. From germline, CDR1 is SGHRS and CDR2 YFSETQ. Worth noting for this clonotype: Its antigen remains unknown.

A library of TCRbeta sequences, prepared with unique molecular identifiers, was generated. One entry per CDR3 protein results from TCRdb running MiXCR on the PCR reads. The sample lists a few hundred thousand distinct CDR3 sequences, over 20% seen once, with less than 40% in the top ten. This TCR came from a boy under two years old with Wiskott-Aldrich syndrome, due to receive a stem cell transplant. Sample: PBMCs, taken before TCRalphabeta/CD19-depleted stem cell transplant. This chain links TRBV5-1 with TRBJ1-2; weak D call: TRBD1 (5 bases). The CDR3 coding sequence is TGCGCCAGCAGCTCGGGGACCTCTAACTATGGCTACACCTTC. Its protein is CASSSGTSNYGYTF.